This T cell receptor (beta chain) originates from a study of T cell responses to AZD1222 COVID-19 vaccine. Clones were sequenced by immunoSEQ multiplex PCR, and TCRdb holds only the in-frame ones, with some missing. The repertoire holds about 69,000 clones, 70% to 90% seen once, with under 3% in the top ten. This clone came up once. Germline lookup yields CDR1 LNHNV and CDR2 YYDKDF (reference sequence). V was trimmed by 3 bases and J by 2 bases, leaving 7 bases between them. The CDR3 is 13 amino acids. The V call is TRBV15, the J call TRBJ1-1; D is ambiguous. This receptor was taken from an adult in good health. Sequenced material: peripheral blood, taken on day 0 of AZD1222 vaccination. The CDR3: CATSRPYNTEAFF. The DNA of the CDR3 is TGTGCCACCAGCAGGCCCTATAACACTGAAGCTTTCTTT. Combining the CDR3 with reference TRBV15 and TRBJ1-1 gives the whole variable domain DAMVIQNPRYQVTQFGKPVTLSCSQTLNHNVMYWYQQKSSQAPKLLFHYYDKDFNNEADTPDNFQSRRPNTSFCFLDIRSPGLGDTAMYLCATSRPYNTEAFFGQGTRLTVV.